The 29 T cell receptor beta chains below all came from one sample that was sequenced in a study of beta chain features in type 1 diabetes. Sequencing targeted expressed TCRB transcripts, as all isolated RNA had been reverse transcribed. Profiling relied on immunoSEQ multiplex PCR, and the TCRdb table lists in-frame clones only, not all of them. Found here are about 150,000 clones, approximately 10% of them singletons; the top ten hold more than 0.45%. No antigen is known for these receptors. Points from the study as a whole: Across all four CD4+ subsets, people with type 1 diabetes showed modestly shorter TCRB CDR3s.

Source material: central memory CD4+ T cells from blood. These receptors all stem from a man younger than 40 with type 1 diabetes.

The chain uses TRBV30 and TRBJ2-3, with 10 positions matching TRBD2. Germline lookup yields CDR1 GTSNPN and CDR2 SVGIG (reference sequence). V lost 5 bases, J lost 1 base, and 6 bases stayed unmatched. The CDR3 is 15 amino acids. The DNA for the CDR3 is TGTGCCTGGGGCTCCGGGACTAGCGGCACAGATACGCAGTATTTT. Protein: CAWGSGTSGTDTQYF.

The table lists this clone with many counts. The V gene is TRBV19, the J gene TRBJ2-1; TRBD1 matches at 7 bases. This CDR3 has 18 amino acids. The germline CDR1 and CDR2 sequences are LNHDA and SQIVND (reference sequence). With 1 base clipped from V and 0 bases from J, the junction kept 9 bases outside the gene matches. Here the CDR3 reads CASSIVGGQVSSYNEQFF. For the CDR3, the DNA is TGTGCCAGTAGTATAGTGGGCGGACAGGTAAGCTCCTACAATGAGCAGTTCTTC.

A few counts support this clone. The rearrangement joins TRBV18 to TRBJ2-3, with 8 bases identical to TRBD1. Germline V gene lookup returns CDR1 KGHSH and CDR2 LQKENI. The trim removed 5 bases at V and 2 bases at J, leaving 9 bases unmatched. The CDR3 loop spans 16 amino acids. The CDR3 region is CASSSIQGGLTDTQYF. In nucleotides, the CDR3 is TGTGCCAGCTCATCGATACAGGGGGGACTCACAGATACGCAGTATTTT. Together with reference TRBV18 and TRBJ2-3, the CDR3 gives the full variable domain: NAGVMQNPRHLVRRRGQEARLRCSPMKGHSHVYWYRQLPEEGLKFMVYLQKENIIDESGMPKERFSAEFPKEGPSILRIQQVVRGDSAAYFCASSSIQGGLTDTQYFGPGTRLTVL.

The chain uses TRBV2 and TRBJ2-1, with 8 bases fitting TRBD2. This CDR3 region has 16 residues. The J segment lost 5 bases and the V segment lost 2 bases, leaving 8 bases of the junction unmatched. Per germline, CDR1 SNHLY and CDR2 FYNNEI. The CDR3 protein is CASSEFLGRDNNEQFF. As DNA, the CDR3 is TGTGCCAGCAGTGAATTTCTCGGGAGGGATAACAATGAGCAGTTCTTC. Together with reference TRBV2 and TRBJ2-1, the CDR3 gives the full variable domain: EPEVTQTPSHQVTQMGQEVILRCVPISNHLYFYWYRQILGQKVEFLVSFYNNEISEKSEIFDDQFSVERPDGSNFTLKIRSTKLEDSAMYFCASSEFLGRDNNEQFFGPGTRLTVL.

The chain is built from TRBV7-9 and TRBJ2-5; 9 positions agree with TRBD2. CDR1 and CDR2 (germline): SEHNR, FQNEAQ (reference sequence). Losses at the gene ends were 3 bases for V and 2 bases for J; bases not matched to a gene: 13. There are 18 residues in the CDR3. The CDR3 bases are TGTGCCAGCAGCTTGGGGCTAGCGGGAAGTAGGAGGCAAGAGACCCAGTACTTC. The encoded protein is CASSLGLAGSRRQETQYF.

This clone appeared a few times. The chain joins TRBV28 to TRBJ2-6; TRBD2 aligns across 8 bases. Germline V CDR1 and CDR2: MDHEN, SYDVKM. This CDR3 is 16 amino acids long. Unmatched junction bases numbered 6, after V lost 8 bases and J lost 0 bases. This chain's CDR3 is CASLPGGLSGANVLTF. CDR3 DNA: TGTGCCAGCCTCCCGGGAGGGCTCTCTGGGGCCAACGTCCTGACTTTC.

In its sample, this clone was seen a few times. The CDR3 here is CASSSGQGAVTQYF. The DNA for the CDR3 is TGTGCCAGCAGTTCCGGACAAGGGGCAGTGACCCAGTACTTC. The J gene is TRBJ2-5, the V gene TRBV2; possibly TRBD1 for D (5 bases). This CDR3 has 14 residues. V was trimmed by 5 bases and J by 7 bases, leaving 17 bases between them. The germline V gene encodes CDR1 SNHLY and CDR2 FYNNEI.

Only a few counts were recorded for this clone. The genes are TRBV7-2 and TRBJ2-1, with D perhaps matching TRBD2 (6 bases). Germline CDR1 is SGHTA and CDR2 is FQGNSA. Between the trimmed V and J ends, which lost 0 bases and 8 bases, there was a span of 11 bases. This CDR3 spans 14 amino acids. The CDR3 nucleotides read TGTGCCAGCAGCTTAGCATCCAGGGAGGATGAGCAGTTCTTC. Amino acids: CASSLASREDEQFF.

V usage is TRBV19 and J usage is TRBJ2-1; 7 bases map to TRBD2. The CDR3 contains 15 residues. The germline CDR1 and CDR2 sequences are LNHDA and SQIVND (reference sequence). V lost 2 bases to trimming and J lost 0 bases; unmatched junction nucleotides: 1. CDR3 sequence reads: CASSITSDSYNEQFF. In DNA, the CDR3 is TGTGCCAGTAGTATAACTAGCGACTCCTACAATGAGCAGTTCTTC.

The V gene is TRBV5-1, the J gene TRBJ1-1, with 8 positions matching TRBD1. Germline-derived CDR1 and CDR2 are SGHRS and YFSETQ. J was trimmed by 8 bases and V by 6 bases; bases with no gene match: 9. CDR3 length equals 13 residues. The CDR3 loop is CASTRTGNEEAFF. CDR3 sequence (DNA): TGCGCCAGCACCCGGACAGGGAACGAAGAAGCTTTCTTT.

Details on this clone: The same CDR3 also results from other DNA sequences found in this sample. CDR3 sequence: CASSIRGTANTEAFF. As DNA, the CDR3 is TGTGCCAGTAGTATTCGGGGGACAGCGAACACTGAAGCTTTCTTT. The chain employs TRBV19 and TRBJ1-1; 7 nucleotides line up with TRBD1. CDR1 and CDR2 (germline): LNHDA, SQIVND (reference sequence). V dropped 3 bases and J dropped 1; count of bases not matched to a gene: 5. The CDR3 extends over 15 amino acids.

The V call is TRBV29-1, the J call TRBJ2-5, with 9 bases fitting TRBD2. This CDR3 is 16 amino acids long. The V segment lost 3 bases and the J segment 4 bases; nucleotides outside the gene matches: 12. CDR1 is SQVTM and CDR2 is ANQGSEA in the germline V gene. The CDR3 coding sequence is TGCAGCGTTGATGGCGGGAGGGCCGTTAATTTAGAGACCCAGTACTTC. This codes for CSVDGGRAVNLETQYF.

The rearrangement links TRBV19 to TRBJ1-1; a weak D match, TRBD1 (6 bases). The CDR3 totals 14 residues. Germline CDR1 reads LNHDA; CDR2 reads SQIVND (reference sequence). The germline V and J ends were trimmed by 3 bases and 2 bases, with 10 bases remaining between them. Written as DNA, the CDR3 is TGTGCCAGTAGTATCAGGGGATTTAACACTGAAGCTTTCTTT. Protein product: CASSIRGFNTEAFF.

This clone was observed a handful of times. The chain links TRBV2 to TRBJ2-7; 9 bases fit TRBD2. The junction had 6 bases not matched to a gene; V was cut back by 1 base and J by 5 bases. Germline CDR1 is SNHLY and CDR2 is FYNNEI. The CDR3 contains 15 residues. CDR3 region: CASSEEAGGQHEQYF. For the CDR3, the DNA is TGTGCCAGCAGTGAAGAGGCGGGAGGGCAACACGAGCAGTACTTC.

This clone was detected a few times. This chain joins TRBV7-6 and TRBJ2-1; 8 bases align to TRBD2. After removal of 4 bases from V and 2 bases from J, the junction contained 4 bases not matched to a gene. CDR3 length: 15 residues. Germline V CDR1 and CDR2: SGHVS, FNYEAQ. CDR3 sequence: CASSSLADTYNEQFF. CDR3 DNA sequence: TGTGCCAGCAGCTCACTAGCGGATACCTACAATGAGCAGTTCTTC.

This clone was seen a few times. The J gene is TRBJ2-1, the V gene TRBV5-8; 10 bases line up with TRBD1. From germline, CDR1 is SGHTS and CDR2 YDEGEE. The length of the CDR3 is 12 residues. The V segment lost 4 bases and the J segment 13 bases; nucleotides outside the gene matches: 5. The DNA of the CDR3 is TGTGCCAGCAGCCCGTGGACAGGGGGACAGTTCTTC. Translated, it gives CASSPWTGGQFF.

The sample holds a few counts of this clone. The V gene is TRBV7-6, the J gene TRBJ2-3, with D possibly matching TRBD1 (5 bases). V was pared by 5 bases and J by 1 base, with 13 bases between. Looked up from germline, CDR1 is SGHVS and CDR2 is FNYEAQ. The CDR3 is 15 amino acids. In DNA, the CDR3 is TGTGCCAGCAGCGTCACAGGCGCGGGCACAGATACGCAGTATTTT. It is translated as CASSVTGAGTDTQYF.

This sequence joins TRBV4-2 and TRBJ2-1; 13 bases are a match to TRBD2. Germline trimming cut 2 bases from V and 7 bases from J; bases unmatched to any gene: 2. Germline loops: CDR1 LGHNA, CDR2 YNFKEQ. The CDR3 totals 15 residues. This CDR3 is CASSQPGLAGNEQFF. The CDR3 nucleotides are TGTGCCAGCAGCCAACCGGGACTAGCGGGAAATGAGCAGTTCTTC.

The chain has TRBV19 and TRBJ2-1, with 10 bases aligning to TRBD1. Trimming at V came to 5 bases and at J to 15 bases, leaving 10 bases not matched to a gene. Germline V gene lookup returns CDR1 LNHDA and CDR2 SQIVND (reference sequence). The CDR3 covers 13 residues. CDR3 sequence: CASSARDRGFWFF. The CDR3 DNA reads TGTGCCAGTAGTGCCCGGGACAGGGGATTTTGGTTCTTC.

This clone has more than one count but fewer than ten. This chain joins TRBV7-9 and TRBJ1-5, with 9 bases fitting TRBD1. Germline CDR1 and CDR2: SEHNR and FQNEAQ (reference sequence). V shed 5 bases, J shed 2 bases, and the junction held 16 bases outside the gene matches. The CDR3 spans 19 residues. CDR3 protein: CASSLDRGHAGDGNQPQHF. CDR3 DNA: TGTGCCAGCAGCCTGGACAGGGGACATGCCGGGGATGGCAATCAGCCCCAGCATTTT.

The V call is TRBV19, the J call TRBJ1-3; no definite D call. The CDR3 is made up of 14 amino acids. In germline, CDR1 is LNHDA, CDR2 SQIVND (reference sequence). V shed 5 bases and J shed 0 bases, with 8 bases lying between them. The CDR3 bases are TGTGCCAGTAGTCCGGTCGTCTCTGGAAACACCATATATTTT. Translated, it gives CASSPVVSGNTIYF.

There are a few counts of this clone. The chain carries TRBV21-1 and TRBJ2-1; TRBD2 reflects the table's D call only, with no check against the DNA. TRBV21-1 is a pseudogene segment. This CDR3 has 21 amino acids. CDR3 region: CASSKVEGLAGEAARADEQFF. The CDR3 nucleotides read TGTGCCAGCAGCAAAGTGGAGGGACTAGCGGGAGAAGCCGCACGGGCGGATGAGCAGTTCTTC.

This chain uses TRBV28 with TRBJ2-3; 10 nucleotides match TRBD2. This CDR3 is built from 17 residues. Germline V CDR1 and CDR2: MDHEN, SYDVKM. The V gene end was trimmed by 2 bases and the J gene end by 0 bases; junction bases not matched to a gene: 5. The CDR3: CASSLQSGGGSTDTQYF. The CDR3 region has the DNA TGTGCCAGCAGTTTACAGAGCGGGGGGGGTAGCACAGATACGCAGTATTTT.

The chain employs TRBV19 and TRBJ2-5; 12 positions match TRBD2. CDR3 length equals 19 residues. Germline CDR1 reads LNHDA; CDR2 reads SQIVND (reference sequence). Germline trimming cut 5 bases from V and 5 bases from J; bases unmatched to any gene: 18. CDR3 DNA: TGTGCCAGTAGTCCCCGTGGGGGCCTGCTAGCGGGAGGGAAGGAGACCCAGTACTTC. It specifies CASSPRGGLLAGGKETQYF.

This clone came up a few times. The gene calls are TRBV2 and TRBJ2-1, with D possibly TRBD1 on 5 matching bases. Germline CDR1 reads SNHLY; CDR2 reads FYNNEI. This CDR3 comprises 14 residues. V dropped 8 bases and J dropped 0 bases, with 11 bases sitting between them. The CDR3 protein is CASLRGSSYNEQFF. The CDR3, as DNA: TGTGCCAGCCTTAGGGGAAGCTCCTACAATGAGCAGTTCTTC. Drawing the rest from reference TRBV2 and TRBJ2-1, the complete variable domain is EPEVTQTPSHQVTQMGQEVILRCVPISNHLYFYWYRQILGQKVEFLVSFYNNEISEKSEIFDDQFSVERPDGSNFTLKIRSTKLEDSAMYFCASLRGSSYNEQFFGPGTRLTVL.

CDR3 sequence reads: CSAETGDTQYF. The CDR3 DNA sequence: TGCAGTGCTGAGACAGGGGATACGCAGTATTTT. The rearrangement uses TRBV20-1 and TRBJ2-3, with 7 positions matching TRBD1. The CDR3 extends over 11 amino acids. V trimming: 5 bases; J trimming: 6 bases; junction bases outside the gene matches: 2. The germline V gene has CDR1 DFQATT and CDR2 SNEGSKA (reference sequence).

The chain couples TRBV7-3 to TRBJ1-2, with D hard to call. The CDR3 sequence is 15 residues long. Trimming took 5 bases from V and 0 from J, leaving 13 bases between them. Germline V CDR1 and CDR2: SGHTA, FQGTGA. CDR3 sequence reads: CASSPASGANYGYTF. CDR3 DNA: TGTGCCAGCAGCCCTGCGTCGGGAGCTAACTATGGCTACACCTTC.

The chain employs TRBV5-6 and TRBJ2-7; 7 bases map to TRBD1. With V trimmed by 3 bases and J by 4 bases, 7 bases remained unmatched. Germline values: CDR1 SGHDT, CDR2 YYEEEE. The CDR3 totals 14 residues. CDR3: CASSSYRGQYEQYF. Written as DNA, the CDR3 is TGTGCCAGCAGCTCCTACAGGGGCCAATACGAGCAGTACTTC.

This clone came up a few times. In DNA, the CDR3 is TGTGCCAGTAGTCTCGGGACAGCGGCCAATGAGCAGTTCTTC. Its protein is CASSLGTAANEQFF. The V gene is TRBV19, the J gene TRBJ2-1; 7 nucleotides match TRBD1. CDR3 length equals 14 residues. V lost 5 bases, J lost 6 bases, and 7 bases stayed unmatched. Looked up from germline, CDR1 is LNHDA and CDR2 is SQIVND (reference sequence). Filled out from reference TRBV19 and TRBJ2-1, the complete variable domain reads DGGITQSPKYLFRKEGQNVTLSCEQNLNHDAMYWYRQDPGQGLRLIYYSQIVNDFQKGDIAEGYSVSREKKESFPLTVTSAQKNPTAFYLCASSLGTAANEQFFGPGTRLTVL.